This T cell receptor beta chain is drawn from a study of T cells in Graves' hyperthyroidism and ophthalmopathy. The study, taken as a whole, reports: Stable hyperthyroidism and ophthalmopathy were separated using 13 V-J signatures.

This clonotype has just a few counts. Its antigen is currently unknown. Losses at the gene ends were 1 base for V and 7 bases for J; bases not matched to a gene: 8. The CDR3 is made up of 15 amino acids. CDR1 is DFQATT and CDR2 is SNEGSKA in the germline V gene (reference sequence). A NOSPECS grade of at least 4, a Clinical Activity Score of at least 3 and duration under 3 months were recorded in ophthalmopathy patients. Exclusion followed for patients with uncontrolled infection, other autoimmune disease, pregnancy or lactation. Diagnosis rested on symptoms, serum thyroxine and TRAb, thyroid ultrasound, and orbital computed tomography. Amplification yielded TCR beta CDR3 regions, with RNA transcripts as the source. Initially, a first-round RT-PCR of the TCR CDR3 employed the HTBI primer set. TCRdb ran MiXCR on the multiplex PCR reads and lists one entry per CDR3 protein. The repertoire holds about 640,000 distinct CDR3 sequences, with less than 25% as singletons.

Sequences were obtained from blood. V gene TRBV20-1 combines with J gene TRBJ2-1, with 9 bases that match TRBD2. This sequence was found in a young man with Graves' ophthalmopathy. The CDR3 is CSARVGALAGNEQFF. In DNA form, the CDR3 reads TGCAGTGCTAGAGTGGGAGCTCTAGCGGGGAATGAGCAGTTCTTC.